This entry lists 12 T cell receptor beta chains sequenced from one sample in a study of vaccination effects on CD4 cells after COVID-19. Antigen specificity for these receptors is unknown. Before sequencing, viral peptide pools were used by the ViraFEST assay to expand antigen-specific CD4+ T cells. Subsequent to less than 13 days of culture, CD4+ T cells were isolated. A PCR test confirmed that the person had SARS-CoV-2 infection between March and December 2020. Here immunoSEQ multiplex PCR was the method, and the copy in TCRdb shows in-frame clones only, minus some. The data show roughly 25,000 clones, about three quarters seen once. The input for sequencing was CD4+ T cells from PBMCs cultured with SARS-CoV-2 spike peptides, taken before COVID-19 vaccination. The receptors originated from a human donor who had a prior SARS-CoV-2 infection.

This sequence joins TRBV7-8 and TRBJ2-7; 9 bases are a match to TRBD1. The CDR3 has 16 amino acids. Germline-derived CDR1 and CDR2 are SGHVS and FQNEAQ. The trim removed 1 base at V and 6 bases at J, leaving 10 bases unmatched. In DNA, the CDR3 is TGTGCCAGCAGCTTAGACCATTCCGGGACAGGGAGCGAGCAGTACTTC. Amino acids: CASSLDHSGTGSEQYF. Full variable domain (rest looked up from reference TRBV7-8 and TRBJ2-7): GAGVSQSPRYKVAKRGQDVALRCDPISGHVSLFWYQQALGQGPEFLTYFQNEAQLDKSGLPSDRFFAERPEGSVSTLKIQRTQQEDSAVYLCASSLDHSGTGSEQYFGPGTRLTVT.

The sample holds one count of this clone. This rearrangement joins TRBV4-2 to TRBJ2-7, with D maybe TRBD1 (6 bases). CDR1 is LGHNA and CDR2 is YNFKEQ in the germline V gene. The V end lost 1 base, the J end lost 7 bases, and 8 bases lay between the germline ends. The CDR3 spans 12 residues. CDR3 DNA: TGTGCCAGCAGCCAAGGAGGGGGTGAGCAGTACTTC. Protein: CASSQGGGEQYF.

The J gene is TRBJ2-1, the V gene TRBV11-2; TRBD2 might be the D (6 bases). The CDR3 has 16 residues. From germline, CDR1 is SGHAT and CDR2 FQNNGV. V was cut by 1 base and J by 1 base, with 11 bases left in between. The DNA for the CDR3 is TGTGCCAGCAGCTTAGGGGGCGGGGCTTCCTACAATGAGCAGTTCTTC. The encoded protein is CASSLGGGASYNEQFF.

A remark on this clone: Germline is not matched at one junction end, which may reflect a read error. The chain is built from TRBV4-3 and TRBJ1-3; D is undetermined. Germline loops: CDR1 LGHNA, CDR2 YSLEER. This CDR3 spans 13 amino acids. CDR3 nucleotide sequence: TGCGCCAGCAGCCAAGATAGGAACAGAATTCCTACATTT. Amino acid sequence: CASSQDRNRIPTF.

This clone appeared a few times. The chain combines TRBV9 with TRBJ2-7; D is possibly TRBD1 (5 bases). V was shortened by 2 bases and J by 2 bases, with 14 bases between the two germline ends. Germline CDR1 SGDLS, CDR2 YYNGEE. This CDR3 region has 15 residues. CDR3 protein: CASSVSTGNPYEQYF. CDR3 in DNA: TGTGCCAGCAGCGTCTCAACAGGTAATCCCTACGAGCAGTACTTC.

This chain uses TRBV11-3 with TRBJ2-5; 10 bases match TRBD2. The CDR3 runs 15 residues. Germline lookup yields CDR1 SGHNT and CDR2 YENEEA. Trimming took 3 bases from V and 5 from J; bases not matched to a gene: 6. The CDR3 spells CASSFSLAGDETQYF. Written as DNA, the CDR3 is TGTGCCAGCAGCTTCTCTCTAGCGGGAGATGAGACCCAGTACTTC.

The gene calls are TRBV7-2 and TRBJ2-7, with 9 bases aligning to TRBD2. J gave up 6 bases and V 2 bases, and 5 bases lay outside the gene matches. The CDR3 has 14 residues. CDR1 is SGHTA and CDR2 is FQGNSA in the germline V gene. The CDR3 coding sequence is TGTGCCAGCAGCTTAACAAAGCGGGAGGTCGAGCAGTACTTC. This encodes CASSLTKREVEQYF.

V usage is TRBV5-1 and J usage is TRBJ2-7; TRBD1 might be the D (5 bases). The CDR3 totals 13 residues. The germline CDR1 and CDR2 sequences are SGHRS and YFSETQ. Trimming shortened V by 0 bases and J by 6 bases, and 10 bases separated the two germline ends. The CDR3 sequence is CASSLVGAPEQYF. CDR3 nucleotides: TGCGCCAGCAGCTTGGTTGGGGCCCCCGAGCAGTACTTC.

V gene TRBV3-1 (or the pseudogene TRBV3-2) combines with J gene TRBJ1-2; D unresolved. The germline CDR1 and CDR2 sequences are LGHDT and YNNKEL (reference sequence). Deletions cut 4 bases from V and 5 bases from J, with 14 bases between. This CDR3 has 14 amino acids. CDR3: CASSPMAERYGYTF. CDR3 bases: TGTGCCAGCAGCCCAATGGCAGAGAGATATGGCTACACCTTC.

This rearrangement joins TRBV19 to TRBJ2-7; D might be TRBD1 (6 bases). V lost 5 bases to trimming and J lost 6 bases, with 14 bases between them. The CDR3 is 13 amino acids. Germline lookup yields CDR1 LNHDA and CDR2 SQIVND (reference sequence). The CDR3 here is CASSQGKGFEQYF. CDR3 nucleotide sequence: TGTGCCAGTAGTCAGGGGAAGGGGTTCGAGCAGTACTTC.

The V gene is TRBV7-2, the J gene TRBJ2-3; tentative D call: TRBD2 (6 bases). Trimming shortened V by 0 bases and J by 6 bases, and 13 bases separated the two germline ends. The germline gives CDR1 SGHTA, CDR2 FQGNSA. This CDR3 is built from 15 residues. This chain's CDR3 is CASSLARSGGDTQYF. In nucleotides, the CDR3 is TGTGCCAGCAGCTTAGCGCGGAGTGGGGGGGATACGCAGTATTTT. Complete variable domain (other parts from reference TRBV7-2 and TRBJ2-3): GAGVSQSPSNKVTEKGKDVELRCDPISGHTALYWYRQSLGQGLEFLIYFQGNSAPDKSGLPSDRFSAERTGGSVSTLTIQRTQQEDSAVYLCASSLARSGGDTQYFGPGTRLTVL.

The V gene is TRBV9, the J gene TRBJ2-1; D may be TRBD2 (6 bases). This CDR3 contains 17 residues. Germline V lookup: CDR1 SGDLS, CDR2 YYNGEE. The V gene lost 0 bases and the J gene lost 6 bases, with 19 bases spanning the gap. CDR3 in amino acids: CASSVAAASEAGNEQFF. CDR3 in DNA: TGTGCCAGCAGCGTAGCTGCGGCTAGCGAGGCGGGCAATGAGCAGTTCTTC. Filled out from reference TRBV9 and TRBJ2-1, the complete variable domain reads DSGVTQTPKHLITATGQRVTLRCSPRSGDLSVYWYQQSLDQGLQFLIQYYNGEERAKGNILERFSAQQFPDLHSELNLSSLELGDSALYFCASSVAAASEAGNEQFFGPGTRLTVL.